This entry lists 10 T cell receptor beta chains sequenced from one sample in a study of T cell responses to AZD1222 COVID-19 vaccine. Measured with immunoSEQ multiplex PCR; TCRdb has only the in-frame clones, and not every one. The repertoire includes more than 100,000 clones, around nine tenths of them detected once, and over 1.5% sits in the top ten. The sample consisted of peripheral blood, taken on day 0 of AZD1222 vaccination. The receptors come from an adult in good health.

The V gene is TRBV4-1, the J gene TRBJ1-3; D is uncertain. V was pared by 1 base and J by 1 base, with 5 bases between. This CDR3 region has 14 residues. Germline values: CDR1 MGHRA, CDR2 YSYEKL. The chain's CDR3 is CASSQGHSGNTIYF. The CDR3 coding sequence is TGCGCCAGCAGCCAAGGGCATTCTGGAAACACCATATATTTT.

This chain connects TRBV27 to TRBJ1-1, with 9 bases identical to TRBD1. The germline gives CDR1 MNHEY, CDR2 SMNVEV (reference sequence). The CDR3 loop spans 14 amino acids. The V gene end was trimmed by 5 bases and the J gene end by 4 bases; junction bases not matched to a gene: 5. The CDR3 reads CASSPGTGSTEAFF. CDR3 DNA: TGTGCCAGCAGTCCCGGGACAGGGAGCACTGAAGCTTTCTTT.

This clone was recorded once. The CDR3 is CASGQDQPQHF. Here the CDR3 DNA reads TGTGCCAGCGGGCAGGATCAGCCCCAGCATTTT. V gene TRBV3-1 (or the pseudogene TRBV3-2) combines with J gene TRBJ1-5; D uncertain. The length of the CDR3 is 11 residues. V gave up 8 bases and J gave up 5 bases, with 7 bases separating them. CDR1 is LGHDT, CDR2 YNNKEL, per germline (reference sequence).

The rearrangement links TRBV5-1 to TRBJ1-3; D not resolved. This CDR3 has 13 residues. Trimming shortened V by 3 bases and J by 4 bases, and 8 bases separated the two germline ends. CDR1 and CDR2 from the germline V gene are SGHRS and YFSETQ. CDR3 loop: CASSSNPGNTIYF. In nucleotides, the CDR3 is TGCGCCAGCAGCTCTAACCCGGGAAACACCATATATTTT.

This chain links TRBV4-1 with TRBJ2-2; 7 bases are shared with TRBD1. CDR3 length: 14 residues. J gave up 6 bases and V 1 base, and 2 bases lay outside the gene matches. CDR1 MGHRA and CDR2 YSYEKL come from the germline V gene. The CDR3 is CASSQAGTAGELFF. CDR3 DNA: TGCGCCAGCAGCCAAGCCGGGACAGCCGGGGAGCTGTTTTTT.

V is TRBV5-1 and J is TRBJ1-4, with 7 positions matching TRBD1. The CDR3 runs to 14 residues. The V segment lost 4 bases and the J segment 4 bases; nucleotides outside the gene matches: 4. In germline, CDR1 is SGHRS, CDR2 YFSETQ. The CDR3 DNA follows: TGCGCCAGCAGCGCTACAGGGGTTAATGAAAAACTGTTTTTT. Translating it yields CASSATGVNEKLFF.

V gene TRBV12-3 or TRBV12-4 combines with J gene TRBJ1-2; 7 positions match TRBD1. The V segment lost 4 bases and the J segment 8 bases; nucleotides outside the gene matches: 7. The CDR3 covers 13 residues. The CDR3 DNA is TGTGCCAGCAGTTGGACAGGTCGCTTGGGCTACACCTTC. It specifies CASSWTGRLGYTF.

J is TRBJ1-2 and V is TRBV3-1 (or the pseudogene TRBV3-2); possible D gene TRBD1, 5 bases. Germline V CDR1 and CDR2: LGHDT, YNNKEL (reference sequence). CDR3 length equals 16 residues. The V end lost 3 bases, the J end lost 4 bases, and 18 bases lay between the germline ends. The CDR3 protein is CASSQTRQLRGYGYTF. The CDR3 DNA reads TGTGCCAGCAGCCAGACTAGACAGCTCCGGGGCTATGGCTACACCTTC.

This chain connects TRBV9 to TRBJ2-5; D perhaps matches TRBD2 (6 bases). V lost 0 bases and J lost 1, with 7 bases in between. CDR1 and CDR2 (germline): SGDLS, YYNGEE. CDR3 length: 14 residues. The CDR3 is CASSVGTTQETQYF. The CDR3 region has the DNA TGTGCCAGCAGCGTAGGGACTACCCAAGAGACCCAGTACTTC.

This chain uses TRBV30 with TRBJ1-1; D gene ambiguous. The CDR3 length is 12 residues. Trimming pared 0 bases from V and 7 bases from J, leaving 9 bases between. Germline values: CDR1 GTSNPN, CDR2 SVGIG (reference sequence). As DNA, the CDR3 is TGTGCCTGGAGTGTACTGCAAAGTGAAGCTTTCTTT. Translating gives CAWSVLQSEAFF.